One and the same sample provided the 2 T cell receptor beta chains below, sequenced in a study of blood T cells in healthy people across ages. The second PCR ran 7 to 11 cycles with a sample-barcoded 5' primer and J-beta primers. From the 5' RACE reads, TCRdb called clonotypes with MiXCR, one entry per CDR3 protein. The sample shows around 710,000 distinct CDR3 sequences, roughly 45% of them seen only once. The source material was blood. These receptors originate from a woman aged 55 to 70 in good health.

The V call is TRBV5-1, the J call TRBJ2-7; D ambiguous. There are 12 residues in the CDR3. The germline V gene has CDR1 SGHRS and CDR2 YFSETQ. V was shortened by 4 bases and J by 3 bases, with 8 bases between the two germline ends. CDR3 sequence (DNA): TGCGCCAGCAGCCACGGAGTCTACGAGCAGTACTTC. It codes for CASSHGVYEQYF.

This clonotype was found once. The chain links TRBV7-2 to TRBJ2-5; 9 bases agree with TRBD1. The CDR3 has 16 amino acids. In germline, CDR1 is SGHTA, CDR2 FQGNSA. With V trimmed by 6 bases and J by 0 bases, 8 bases remained unmatched. The CDR3 sequence is CASRDPGQGHQETQYF. CDR3 sequence (DNA): TGTGCCAGCAGGGATCCGGGACAGGGACACCAAGAGACCCAGTACTTC.